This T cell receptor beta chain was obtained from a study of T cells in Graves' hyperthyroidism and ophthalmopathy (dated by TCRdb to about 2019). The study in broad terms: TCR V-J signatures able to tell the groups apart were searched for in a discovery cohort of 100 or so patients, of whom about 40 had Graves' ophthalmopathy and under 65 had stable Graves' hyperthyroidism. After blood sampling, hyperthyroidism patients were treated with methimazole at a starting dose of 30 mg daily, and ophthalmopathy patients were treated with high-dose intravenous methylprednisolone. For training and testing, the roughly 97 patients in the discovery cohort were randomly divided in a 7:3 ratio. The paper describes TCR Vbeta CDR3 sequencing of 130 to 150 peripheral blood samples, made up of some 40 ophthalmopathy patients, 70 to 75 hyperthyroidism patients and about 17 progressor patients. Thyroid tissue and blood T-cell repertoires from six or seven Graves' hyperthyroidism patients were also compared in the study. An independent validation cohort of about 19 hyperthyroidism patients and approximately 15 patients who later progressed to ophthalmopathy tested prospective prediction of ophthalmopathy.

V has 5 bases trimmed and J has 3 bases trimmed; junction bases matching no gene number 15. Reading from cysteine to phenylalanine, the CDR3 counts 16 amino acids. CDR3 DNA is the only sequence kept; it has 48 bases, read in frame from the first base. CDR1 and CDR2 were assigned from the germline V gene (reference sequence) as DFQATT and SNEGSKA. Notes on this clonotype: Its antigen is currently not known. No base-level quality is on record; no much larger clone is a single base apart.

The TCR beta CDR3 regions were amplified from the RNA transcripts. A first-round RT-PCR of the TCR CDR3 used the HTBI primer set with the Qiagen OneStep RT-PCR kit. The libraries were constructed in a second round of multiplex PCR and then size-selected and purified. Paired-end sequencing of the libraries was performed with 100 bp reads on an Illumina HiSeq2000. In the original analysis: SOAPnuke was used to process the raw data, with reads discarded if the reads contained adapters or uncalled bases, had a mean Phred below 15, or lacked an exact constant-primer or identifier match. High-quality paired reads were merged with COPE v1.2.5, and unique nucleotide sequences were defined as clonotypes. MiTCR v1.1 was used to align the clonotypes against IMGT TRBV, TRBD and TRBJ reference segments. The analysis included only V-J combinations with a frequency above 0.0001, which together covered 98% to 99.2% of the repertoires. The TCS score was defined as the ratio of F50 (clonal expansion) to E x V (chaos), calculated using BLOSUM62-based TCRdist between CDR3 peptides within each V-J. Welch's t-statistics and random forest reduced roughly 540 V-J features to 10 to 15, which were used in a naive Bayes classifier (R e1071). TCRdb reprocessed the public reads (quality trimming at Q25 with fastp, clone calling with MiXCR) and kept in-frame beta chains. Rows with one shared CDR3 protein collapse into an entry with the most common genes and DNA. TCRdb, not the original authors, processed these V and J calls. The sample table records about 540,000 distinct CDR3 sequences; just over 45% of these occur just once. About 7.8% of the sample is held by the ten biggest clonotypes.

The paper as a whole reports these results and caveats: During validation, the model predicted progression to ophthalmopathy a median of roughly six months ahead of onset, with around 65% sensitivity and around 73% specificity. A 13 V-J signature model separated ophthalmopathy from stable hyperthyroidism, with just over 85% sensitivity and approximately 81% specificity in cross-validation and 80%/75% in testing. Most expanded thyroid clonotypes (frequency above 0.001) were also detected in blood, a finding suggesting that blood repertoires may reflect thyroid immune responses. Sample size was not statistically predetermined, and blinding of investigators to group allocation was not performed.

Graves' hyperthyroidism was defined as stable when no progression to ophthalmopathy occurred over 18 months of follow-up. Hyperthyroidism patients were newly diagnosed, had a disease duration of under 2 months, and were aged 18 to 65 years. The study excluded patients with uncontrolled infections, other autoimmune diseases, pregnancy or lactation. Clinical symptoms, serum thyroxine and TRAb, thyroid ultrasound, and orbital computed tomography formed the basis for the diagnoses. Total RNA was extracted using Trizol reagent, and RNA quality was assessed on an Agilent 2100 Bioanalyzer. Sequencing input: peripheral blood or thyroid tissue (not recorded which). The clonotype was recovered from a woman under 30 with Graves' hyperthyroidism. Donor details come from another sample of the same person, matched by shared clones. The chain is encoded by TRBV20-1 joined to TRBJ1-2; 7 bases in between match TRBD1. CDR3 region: CSASPAGGRAHYGYTF. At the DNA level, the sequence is TGCAGTGCTTCCCCGGCAGGGGGTAGGGCTCACTATGGCTACACCTTC.